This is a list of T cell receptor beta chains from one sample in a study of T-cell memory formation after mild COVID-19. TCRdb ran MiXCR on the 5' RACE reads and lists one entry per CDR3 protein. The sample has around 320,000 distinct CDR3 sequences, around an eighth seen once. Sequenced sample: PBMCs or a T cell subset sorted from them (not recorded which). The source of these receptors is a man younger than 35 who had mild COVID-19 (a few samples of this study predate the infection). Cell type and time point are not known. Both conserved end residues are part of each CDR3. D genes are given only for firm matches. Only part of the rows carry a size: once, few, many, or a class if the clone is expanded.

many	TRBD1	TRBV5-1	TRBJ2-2	CASSSRTGVTGELFF	TGCGCCAGCAGCTCTCGGACAGGGGTTACCGGGGAGCTGTTTTTT
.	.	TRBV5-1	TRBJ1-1	CASSLSRSNTEAFF	TGCGCCAGCAGCTTGAGCAGATCAAACACTGAAGCTTTCTTT
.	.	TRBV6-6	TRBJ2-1	CASSGWTGGQFNEQFF	TGTGCCAGCAGTGGATGGACCGGGGGACAGTTCAATGAGCAGTTCTTC
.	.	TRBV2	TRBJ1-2	CASSGLNYGYTF	TGTGCCAGCAGTGGACTGAACTATGGCTACACCTTC
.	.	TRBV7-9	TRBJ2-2	CASDRFNTGELFF	TGTGCCAGTGACAGGTTTAACACCGGGGAGCTGTTTTTT
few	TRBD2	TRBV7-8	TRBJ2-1	CASSLPPSGRRNEQFF	TGTGCCAGCAGCTTACCACCTAGCGGGAGGCGCAATGAGCAGTTCTTC
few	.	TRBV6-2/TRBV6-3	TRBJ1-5	CASSYLGNQPQHF	TGTGCCAGCAGTTACCTGGGCAATCAGCCCCAGCATTTT
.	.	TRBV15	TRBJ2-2	CATSRNTVTGELFF	TGTGCCACCAGCAGAAACACAGTCACCGGGGAGCTGTTTTTT
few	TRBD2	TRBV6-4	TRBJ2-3	CASSAVTSGTDTQYF	TGTGCCAGCAGTGCGGTGACTAGCGGCACAGATACGCAGTATTTT
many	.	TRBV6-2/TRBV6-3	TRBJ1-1	CASSYMNTEAFF	TGTGCCAGCAGTTACATGAACACTGAAGCTTTCTTT
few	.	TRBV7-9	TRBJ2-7	CASSEDTYEQYF	TGTGCCAGCAGCGAAGACACCTACGAGCAGTACTTC
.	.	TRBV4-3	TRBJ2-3	CASSQEGGGTDTQYF	TGCGCCAGCAGCCAAGAAGGGGGGGGCACAGATACGCAGTATTTT
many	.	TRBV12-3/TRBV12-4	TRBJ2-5	CASSLDETQYF	TGTGCCAGCAGCTTGGACGAGACCCAGTACTTC
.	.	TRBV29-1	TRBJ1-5	CSVGDGDQPQHF	TGCAGCGTTGGGGACGGCGATCAGCCCCAGCATTTT
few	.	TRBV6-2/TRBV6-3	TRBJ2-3	CASSYIRRSTDTQYF	TGTGCCAGCAGTTACATCAGGCGGAGCACAGATACGCAGTATTTT
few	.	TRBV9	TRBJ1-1	CASSVGSMNTEAFF	TGTGCCAGCAGCGTAGGGAGTATGAACACTGAAGCTTTCTTT
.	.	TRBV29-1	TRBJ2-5	CSVDGPLSETQYF	TGCAGCGTTGACGGGCCCTTGTCGGAGACCCAGTACTTC
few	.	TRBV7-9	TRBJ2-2	CASSSRVDTGELFF	TGTGCCAGCAGCTCCAGGGTTGACACCGGGGAGCTGTTTTTT
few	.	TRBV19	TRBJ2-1	CASSKGTNNEQFF	TGTGCCAGTAGTAAGGGTACCAACAATGAGCAGTTCTTC
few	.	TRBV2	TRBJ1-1	CASSGEANTEAFF	TGTGCCAGCAGTGGGGAGGCGAACACTGAAGCTTTCTTT
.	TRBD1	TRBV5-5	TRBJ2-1	CASSLGPGQRANEQFF	TGTGCCAGCAGCTTGGGACCGGGACAGCGAGCTAATGAGCAGTTCTTC
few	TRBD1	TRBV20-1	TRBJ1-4	CSATGTGREKLFF	TGCAGTGCAACCGGGACAGGACGTGAAAAACTGTTTTTT
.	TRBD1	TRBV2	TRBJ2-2	CASSGQGARINGELFF	TGTGCCAGCAGCGGACAGGGGGCGCGTATCAACGGGGAGCTGTTTTTT
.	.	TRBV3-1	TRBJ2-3	CASSDRRVTDTQYF	TGTGCCAGCAGTGACAGACGAGTCACAGATACGCAGTATTTT
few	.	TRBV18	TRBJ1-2	CASSPERDYGYTF	TGTGCCAGCTCACCTGAACGGGATTATGGCTACACCTTC
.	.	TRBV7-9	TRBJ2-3	CASSPARVTDTQYF	TGTGCCAGCAGCCCTGCTAGGGTTACAGATACGCAGTATTTT
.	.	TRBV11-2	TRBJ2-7	CASSSPLRSYEQYF	TGTGCCAGCAGCTCCCCTCTAAGGTCCTACGAGCAGTACTTC
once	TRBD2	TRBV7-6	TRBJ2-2	CASSSQRGYTGELFF	TGTGCCAGCAGCTCCCAGCGGGGGTACACCGGGGAGCTGTTTTTT
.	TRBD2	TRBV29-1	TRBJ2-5	CSVILAGGRETQYF	TGCAGCGTCATCTTAGCGGGGGGCCGTGAGACCCAGTACTTC
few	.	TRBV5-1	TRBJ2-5	CASSSGPEETQYF	TGCGCCAGCAGCTCCGGTCCCGAAGAGACCCAGTACTTC
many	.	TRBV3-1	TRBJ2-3	CASSQLVRGGRRQYF	TGTGCCAGCAGCCAACTAGTACGTGGAGGACGAAGGCAGTATTTT
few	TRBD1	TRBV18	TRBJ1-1	CASSAGQANTEAFF	TGTGCCAGCTCAGCGGGACAGGCGAACACTGAAGCTTTCTTT
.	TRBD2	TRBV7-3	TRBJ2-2	CASSPRRGANTGELFF	TGTGCCAGCAGCCCCCGACGGGGGGCGAACACCGGGGAGCTGTTTTTT
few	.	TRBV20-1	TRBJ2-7	CSATRDPVFREQYF	TGCAGTGCTACCCGGGACCCAGTTTTCCGCGAGCAGTACTTC
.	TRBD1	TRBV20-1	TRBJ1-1	CVTGAATEAFF	TGCGTGACAGGGGCGGCCACTGAAGCTTTCTTT
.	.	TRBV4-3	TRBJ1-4	CASSQDRWEKLFF	TGCGCCAGCAGCCAAGATCGATGGGAAAAACTGTTTTTT
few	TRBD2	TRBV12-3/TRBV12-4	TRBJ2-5	CASSTAPGLASLEQETQYF	TGTGCCAGCAGCACCGCTCCGGGACTAGCGAGTCTCGAGCAAGAGACCCAGTACTTC
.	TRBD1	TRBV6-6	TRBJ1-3	CASRLQGAQGNTIYF	TGTGCCAGCAGACTGCAGGGGGCGCAGGGAAACACCATATATTTT
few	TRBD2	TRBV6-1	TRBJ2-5	CARRADAGVGQETQYF	TGTGCCAGGCGGGCAGACGCGGGGGTAGGACAAGAGACCCAGTACTTC
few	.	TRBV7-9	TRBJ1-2	CASSIERYGYTF	TGTGCCAGCAGCATCGAGAGATATGGCTACACCTTC